Following are 9 T cell receptor beta chains from one sample sequenced in a study of vaccination effects on CD4 cells after COVID-19. Antigen specificity for these receptors is unknown. The table came from immunoSEQ multiplex PCR; TCRdb's copy has only in-frame clones and leaves some out. The sample has 29,000 or so clones; 74% are singletons. Expansion with viral peptide pools was applied to antigen-specific CD4+ T cells by the ViraFEST assay prior to sequencing. An approximately 10-day culture period preceded the isolation of CD4+ T cells. All participants had two doses of either the BNT162b2 or mRNA-1273 vaccine. The sample consisted of CD4+ T cells from PBMCs cultured with HCoV-OC43 spike peptides, taken after COVID-19 vaccination. Subset meaning: HCoV-OC43 spike overlapping peptide pool stimulation. The receptors stem from a human donor who received a COVID-19 vaccine.

The V and J genes are TRBV3-1 (or the pseudogene TRBV3-2) and TRBJ2-1, with 9 bases aligning to TRBD2. The CDR3 extends over 15 amino acids. Looked up from germline, CDR1 is LGHDT and CDR2 is YNNKEL (reference sequence). Trimming removed 1 base from V and 9 bases from J; junction bases left unmatched: 7. CDR3 sequence: CASSQVASGAPEQFF. CDR3 bases: TGTGCCAGCAGCCAAGTGGCTAGCGGGGCTCCTGAGCAGTTCTTC.

The rearrangement joins TRBV11-3 to TRBJ2-2; TRBD2 agrees at 14 bases. Per the germline V gene, CDR1 is SGHNT and CDR2 is YENEEA. V dropped 4 bases and J dropped 4; count of bases not matched to a gene: 11. CDR3 size: 19 residues. For the CDR3, the DNA is TGTGCCAGCAGCTCGATAGGGACTAGCGGGAGTCGTTCCACCGGGGAGCTGTTTTTT. It specifies CASSSIGTSGSRSTGELFF. The variable domain in full, completed from reference TRBV11-3 and TRBJ2-2, reads EAGVVQSPRYKIIEKKQPVAFWCNPISGHNTLYWYLQNLGQGPELLIRYENEEAVDDSQLPKDRFSAERLKGVDSTLKIQPAELGDSAVYLCASSSIGTSGSRSTGELFFGEGSRLTVL.

The chain uses TRBV5-6 and TRBJ1-5; 7 nucleotides agree with TRBD1. J was trimmed by 1 base and V by 2 bases; bases with no gene match: 3. CDR1 is SGHDT, CDR2 YYEEEE, per germline. The length of the CDR3 is 15 residues. This CDR3 reads CASSLQGRSNQPQHF. The CDR3 DNA reads as TGTGCCAGCAGCTTACAGGGGAGGAGCAATCAGCCCCAGCATTTT.

This clone was seen just once. The chain is built from TRBV5-4 and TRBJ2-2, with 15 bases lining up with TRBD2. The length of the CDR3 is 19 residues. After removal of 4 bases from V and 5 bases from J, the junction contained 12 bases not matched to a gene. Germline CDR1 reads SGHNT; CDR2 reads YYREEE (reference sequence). CDR3 coding DNA: TGTGCCAGCAGCAAAGAGGGACTAGCGGGGGGAAGGAATACCGGGGAGCTGTTTTTT. It encodes CASSKEGLAGGRNTGELFF.

The rearrangement joins TRBV4-1 to TRBJ2-3; 7 bases agree with TRBD1. The CDR3 consists of 14 residues. Unmatched junction bases numbered 4, after V lost 3 bases and J lost 4 bases. The germline CDR1 and CDR2 sequences are MGHRA and YSYEKL. CDR3 sequence reads: CASSQTGKPDTQYF. The CDR3 DNA is TGCGCCAGCAGCCAGACAGGGAAACCAGATACGCAGTATTTT.

This clone was detected only a few times. This chain uses TRBV29-1 with TRBJ1-2, with 9 bases lining up with TRBD1. The germline V gene has CDR1 SQVTM and CDR2 ANQGSEA. The CDR3 sequence is 14 residues long. The V gene end was trimmed by 6 bases and the J gene end by 6 bases; junction bases not matched to a gene: 11. CDR3 sequence: CSVYEDRGGDGYTF. The CDR3 DNA reads TGCAGCGTCTACGAGGACAGGGGAGGAGATGGCTACACCTTC.

The CDR3 nucleotides read TGCGCCAGCAGCCAAGGTTTGACAGCCCTCTATGGCTACACCTTC. Protein product: CASSQGLTALYGYTF. This chain joins TRBV4-1 and TRBJ1-2; D may be TRBD1 (5 bases). The CDR3 is made up of 15 amino acids. CDR1 is MGHRA, CDR2 YSYEKL, per germline. V was clipped by 1 base and J by 4 bases, with 13 bases between them.

The V call is TRBV27, the J call TRBJ1-2; 10 bases fit TRBD1. V shed 1 base, J shed 10 bases, and the junction held 3 bases outside the gene matches. CDR3 length equals 13 residues. Looked up from germline, CDR1 is MNHEY and CDR2 is SMNVEV (reference sequence). CDR3 in DNA: TGTGCCAGCAGTTTATTGGGGACAGGGGACTACACCTTC. It is translated as CASSLLGTGDYTF.

The chain couples TRBV29-1 to TRBJ2-3, with D tentatively TRBD2 (6 bases). Trimming removed 1 base at V and 6 bases at J, with 20 bases between. The CDR3 runs 16 residues. Germline V gives CDR1 SQVTM, CDR2 ANQGSEA. This CDR3 reads CSVEGNVSGGTDTQYF. CDR3 coding DNA: TGCAGCGTTGAAGGTAACGTTAGCGGTGGTACCGATACGCAGTATTTT.